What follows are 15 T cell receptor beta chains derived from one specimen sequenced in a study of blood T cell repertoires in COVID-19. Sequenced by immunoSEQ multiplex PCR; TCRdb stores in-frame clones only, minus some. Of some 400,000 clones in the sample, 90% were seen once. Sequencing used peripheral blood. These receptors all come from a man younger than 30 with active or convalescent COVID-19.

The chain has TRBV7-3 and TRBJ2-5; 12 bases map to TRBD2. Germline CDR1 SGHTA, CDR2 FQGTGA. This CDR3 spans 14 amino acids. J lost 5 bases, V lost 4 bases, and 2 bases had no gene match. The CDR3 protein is CASSSSGRGETQYF. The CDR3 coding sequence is TGTGCCAGCAGCTCTAGCGGGAGGGGGGAGACCCAGTACTTC.

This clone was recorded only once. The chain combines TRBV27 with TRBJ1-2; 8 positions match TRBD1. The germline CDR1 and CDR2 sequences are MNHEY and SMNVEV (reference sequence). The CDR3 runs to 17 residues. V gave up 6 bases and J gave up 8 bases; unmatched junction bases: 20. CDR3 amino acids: CASSPGGPGTGSLGYTF. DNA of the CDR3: TGTGCCAGCAGCCCCGGGGGCCCCGGGACAGGTTCCTTAGGCTACACCTTC.

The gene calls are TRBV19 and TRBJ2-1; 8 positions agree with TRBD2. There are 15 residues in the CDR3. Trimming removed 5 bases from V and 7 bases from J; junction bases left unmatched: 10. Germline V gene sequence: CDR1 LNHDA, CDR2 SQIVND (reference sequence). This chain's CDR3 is CASSPQGLAWNEQFF. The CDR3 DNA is TGTGCCAGTAGTCCTCAAGGACTAGCTTGGAATGAGCAGTTCTTC.

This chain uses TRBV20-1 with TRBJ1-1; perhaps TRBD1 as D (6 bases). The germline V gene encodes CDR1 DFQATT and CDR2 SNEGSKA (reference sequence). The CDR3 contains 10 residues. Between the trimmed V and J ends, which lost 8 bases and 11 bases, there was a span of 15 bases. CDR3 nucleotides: TGCAGTCTAGGGGGAGGGAGGGCTTTCTTT. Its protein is CSLGGGRAFF.

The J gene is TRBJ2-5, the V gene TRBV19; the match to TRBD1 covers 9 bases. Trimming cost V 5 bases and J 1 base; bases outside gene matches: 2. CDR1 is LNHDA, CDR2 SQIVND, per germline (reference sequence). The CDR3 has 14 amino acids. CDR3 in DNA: TGTGCCAGTAGTCCGACAGGGGGCCAAGAGACCCAGTACTTC. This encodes CASSPTGGQETQYF.

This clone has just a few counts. CDR3 nucleotide sequence: TGCGCCAGCAGCTTGGGCAGGGGGGAAAACACCGGGGAGCTGTTTTTT. It codes for CASSLGRGENTGELFF. The chain combines TRBV5-1 with TRBJ2-2; weak D call: TRBD1 (7 bases). Germline V gives CDR1 SGHRS, CDR2 YFSETQ. The CDR3 extends over 16 amino acids. V shed 0 bases and J shed 2 bases, with 11 bases lying between them.

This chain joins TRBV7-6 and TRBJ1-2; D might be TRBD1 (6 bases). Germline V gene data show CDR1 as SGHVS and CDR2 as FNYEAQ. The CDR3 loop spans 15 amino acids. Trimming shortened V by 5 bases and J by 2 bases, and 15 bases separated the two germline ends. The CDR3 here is CASSEGESDNYGYTF. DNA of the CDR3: TGTGCCAGCAGCGAGGGGGAATCTGACAACTATGGCTACACCTTC.

The CDR3 reads CASSLRQGANTEAFF. CDR3 in DNA: TGTGCCAGCAGTCTAAGACAGGGGGCGAACACTGAAGCTTTCTTT. V is TRBV27 and J is TRBJ1-1, with 10 bases that match TRBD1. V shed 5 bases and J 1 base; nucleotides not matched to a gene: 4. This CDR3 region has 15 residues. Looked up from germline, CDR1 is MNHEY and CDR2 is SMNVEV (reference sequence).

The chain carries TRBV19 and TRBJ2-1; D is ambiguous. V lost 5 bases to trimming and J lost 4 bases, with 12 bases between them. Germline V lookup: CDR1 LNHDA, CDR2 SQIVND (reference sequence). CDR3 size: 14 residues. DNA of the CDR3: TGTGCCAGTAGTCCTTCGACACTTTACAATGAGCAGTTCTTC. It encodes CASSPSTLYNEQFF.

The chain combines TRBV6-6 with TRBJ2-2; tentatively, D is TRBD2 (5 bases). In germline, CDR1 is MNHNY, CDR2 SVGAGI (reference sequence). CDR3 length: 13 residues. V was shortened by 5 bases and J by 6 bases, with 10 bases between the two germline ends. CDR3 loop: CASSRTLPGELFF. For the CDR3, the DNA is TGTGCCAGCAGTAGGACTTTGCCCGGGGAGCTGTTTTTT.

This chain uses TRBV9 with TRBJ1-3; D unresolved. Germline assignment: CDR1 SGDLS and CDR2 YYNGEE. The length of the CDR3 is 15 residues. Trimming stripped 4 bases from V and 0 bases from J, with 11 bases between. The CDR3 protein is CASSPDRGSGNTIYF. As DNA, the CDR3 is TGTGCCAGCAGCCCGGACCGGGGCTCTGGAAACACCATATATTTT.

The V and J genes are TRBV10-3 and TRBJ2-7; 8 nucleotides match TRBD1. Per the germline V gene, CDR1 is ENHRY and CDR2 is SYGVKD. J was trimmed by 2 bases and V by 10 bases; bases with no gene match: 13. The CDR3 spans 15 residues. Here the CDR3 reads CATLGLGQVAYEQYF. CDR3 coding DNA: TGTGCCACGCTAGGTTTGGGACAGGTCGCCTACGAGCAGTACTTC.

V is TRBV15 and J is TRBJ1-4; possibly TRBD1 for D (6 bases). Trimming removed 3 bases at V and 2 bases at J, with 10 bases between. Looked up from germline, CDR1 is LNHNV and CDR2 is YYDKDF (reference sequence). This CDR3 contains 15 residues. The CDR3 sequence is CATSSRGSTNEKLFF. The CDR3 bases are TGTGCCACCAGCAGCAGGGGTTCGACTAATGAAAAACTGTTTTTT.

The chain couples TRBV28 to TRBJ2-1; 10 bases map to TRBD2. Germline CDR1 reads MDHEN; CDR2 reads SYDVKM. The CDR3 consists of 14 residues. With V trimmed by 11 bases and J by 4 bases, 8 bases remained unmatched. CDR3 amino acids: CAATPSGGYNEQFF. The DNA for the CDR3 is TGTGCCGCCACCCCTAGCGGGGGTTACAATGAGCAGTTCTTC.

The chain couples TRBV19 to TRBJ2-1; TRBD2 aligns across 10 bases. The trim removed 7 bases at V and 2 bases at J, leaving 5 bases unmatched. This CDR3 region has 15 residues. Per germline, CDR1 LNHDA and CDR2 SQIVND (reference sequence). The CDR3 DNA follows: TGTGCCAGTATCCCTAGCGGGGGTCCCTACAATGAGCAGTTCTTC. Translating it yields CASIPSGGPYNEQFF.